This T cell receptor beta chain was observed in a study of shared clonotypes between healthy human individuals. Libraries were prepared by immunoSEQ multiplex PCR; TCRdb keeps only in-frame clonotypes and omits some of them. The table shows 2 million to 2.5 million clones, with more than 85% occurring only once. Remarks on this clone: The target antigen is unknown.

Per germline, CDR1 SGHRS and CDR2 YFSETQ. The CDR3 is 15 amino acids. Trimming took 0 bases from V and 2 from J, leaving 9 bases between them. Study findings and constraints: The naive CD4 repertoires of a handful of donors were compared, and roughly 5% of clonotypes were shared. What limited the represented genetic and exposure-history diversity was the small number of donors.

The sample taken for sequencing was naive CD4+ T cells from PBMCs. The subset was: CD45RA+ positively selected. J is TRBJ2-4 and V is TRBV5-1; tentatively, D is TRBD1 (6 bases). The TCR comes from a man between 18 and 29 years old in good health. Some clones in this sample may be carry-over from other donors' samples. Written as DNA, the CDR3 is TGCGCCAGCAGCTTGGCCTGGGACACCAAAAACATTCAGTACTTC. This codes for CASSLAWDTKNIQYF. Combining the CDR3 with reference TRBV5-1 and TRBJ2-4 gives the whole variable domain KAGVTQTPRYLIKTRGQQVTLSCSPISGHRSVSWYQQTPGQGLQFLFEYFSETQRNKGNFPGRFSGRQFSNSRSEMNVSTLELGDSALYLCASSLAWDTKNIQYFGAGTRLSVL.